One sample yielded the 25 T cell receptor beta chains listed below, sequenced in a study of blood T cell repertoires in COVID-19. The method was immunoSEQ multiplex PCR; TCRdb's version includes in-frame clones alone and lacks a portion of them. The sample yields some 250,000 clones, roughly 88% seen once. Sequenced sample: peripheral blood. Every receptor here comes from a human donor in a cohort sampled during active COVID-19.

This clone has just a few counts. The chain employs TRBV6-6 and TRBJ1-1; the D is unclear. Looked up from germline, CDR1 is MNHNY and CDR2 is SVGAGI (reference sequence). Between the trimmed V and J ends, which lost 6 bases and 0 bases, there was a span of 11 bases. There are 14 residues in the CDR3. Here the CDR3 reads CASSAAELNTEAFF. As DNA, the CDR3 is TGTGCCAGCAGCGCCGCCGAGTTGAACACTGAAGCTTTCTTT.

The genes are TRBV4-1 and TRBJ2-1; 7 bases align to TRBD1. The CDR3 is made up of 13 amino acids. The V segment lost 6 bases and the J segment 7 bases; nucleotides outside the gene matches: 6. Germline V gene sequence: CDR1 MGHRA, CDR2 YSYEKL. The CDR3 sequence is CASSVGQLNEQFF. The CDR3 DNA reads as TGCGCCAGCAGTGTGGGACAGCTAAATGAGCAGTTCTTC.

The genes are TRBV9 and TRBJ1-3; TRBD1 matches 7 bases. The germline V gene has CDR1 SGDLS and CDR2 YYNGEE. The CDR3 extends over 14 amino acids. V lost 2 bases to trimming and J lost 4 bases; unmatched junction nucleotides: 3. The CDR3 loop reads CASSVTGAGNTIYF. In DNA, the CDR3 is TGTGCCAGCAGCGTCACAGGGGCCGGAAACACCATATATTTT.

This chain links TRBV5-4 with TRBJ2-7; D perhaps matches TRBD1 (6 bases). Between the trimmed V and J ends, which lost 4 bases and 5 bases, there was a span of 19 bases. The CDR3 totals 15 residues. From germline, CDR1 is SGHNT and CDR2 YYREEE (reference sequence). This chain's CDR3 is CASSRPGTRPHEQYF. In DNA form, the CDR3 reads TGTGCCAGCAGCCGACCCGGGACAAGACCCCACGAGCAGTACTTC.

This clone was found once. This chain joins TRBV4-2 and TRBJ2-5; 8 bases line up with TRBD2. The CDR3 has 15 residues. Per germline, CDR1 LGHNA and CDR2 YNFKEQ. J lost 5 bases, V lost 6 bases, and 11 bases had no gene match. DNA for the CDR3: TGTGCCAGCAGTTCTCGAGCGGGAGAGGGGGAGACCCAGTACTTC. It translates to CASSSRAGEGETQYF.

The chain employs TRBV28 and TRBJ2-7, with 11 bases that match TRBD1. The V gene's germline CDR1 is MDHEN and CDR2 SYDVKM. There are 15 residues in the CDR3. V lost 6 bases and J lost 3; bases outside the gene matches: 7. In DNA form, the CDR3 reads TGTGCCAGCAGGCCACCCGGGACAGGGGGCTACGAGCAGTACTTC. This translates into CASRPPGTGGYEQYF.

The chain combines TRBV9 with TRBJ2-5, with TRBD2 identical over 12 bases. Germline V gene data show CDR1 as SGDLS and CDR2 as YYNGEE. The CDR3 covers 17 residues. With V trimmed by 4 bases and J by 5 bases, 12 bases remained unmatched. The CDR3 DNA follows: TGTGCCAGCAGCTTAGACGCGACTAGCGGGAGTTTGGAGACCCAGTACTTC. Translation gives CASSLDATSGSLETQYF.

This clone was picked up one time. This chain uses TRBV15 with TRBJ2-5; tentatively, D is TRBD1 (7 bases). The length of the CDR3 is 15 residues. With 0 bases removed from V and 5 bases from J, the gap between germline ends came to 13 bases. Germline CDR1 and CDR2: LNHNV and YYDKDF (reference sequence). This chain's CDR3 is CATSRDRGDRETQYF. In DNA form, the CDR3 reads TGTGCCACCAGCAGAGACAGGGGGGATCGGGAGACCCAGTACTTC.

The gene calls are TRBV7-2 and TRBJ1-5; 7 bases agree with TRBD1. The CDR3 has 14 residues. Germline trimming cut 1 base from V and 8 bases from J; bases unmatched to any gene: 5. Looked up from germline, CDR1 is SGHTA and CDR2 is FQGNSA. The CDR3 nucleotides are TGTGCCAGCAGCTTAGGACAGGGAAAGGAGCCCCAGCATTTT. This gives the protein CASSLGQGKEPQHF.

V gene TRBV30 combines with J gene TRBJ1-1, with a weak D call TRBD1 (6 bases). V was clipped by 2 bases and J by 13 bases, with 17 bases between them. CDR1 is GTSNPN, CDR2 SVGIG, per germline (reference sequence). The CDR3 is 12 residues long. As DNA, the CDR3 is TGTGCCTGGAGTTCGGTCTCCCCAGGGGATTTCTTT. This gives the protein CAWSSVSPGDFF.

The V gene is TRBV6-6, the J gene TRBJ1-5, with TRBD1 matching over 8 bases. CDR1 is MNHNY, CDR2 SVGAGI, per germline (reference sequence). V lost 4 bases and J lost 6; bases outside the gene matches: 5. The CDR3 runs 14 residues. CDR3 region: CASSFGQGGQPQHF. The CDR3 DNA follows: TGTGCCAGCAGTTTCGGACAGGGAGGTCAGCCCCAGCATTTT.

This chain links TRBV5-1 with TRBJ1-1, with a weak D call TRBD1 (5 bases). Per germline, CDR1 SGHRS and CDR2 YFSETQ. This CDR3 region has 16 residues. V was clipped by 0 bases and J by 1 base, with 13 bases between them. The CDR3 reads CASSLEALDRNTEAFF. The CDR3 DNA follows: TGCGCCAGCAGCTTGGAGGCTCTCGACAGGAACACTGAAGCTTTCTTT. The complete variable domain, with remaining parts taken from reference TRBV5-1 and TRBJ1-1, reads KAGVTQTPRYLIKTRGQQVTLSCSPISGHRSVSWYQQTPGQGLQFLFEYFSETQRNKGNFPGRFSGRQFSNSRSEMNVSTLELGDSALYLCASSLEALDRNTEAFFGQGTRLTVV.

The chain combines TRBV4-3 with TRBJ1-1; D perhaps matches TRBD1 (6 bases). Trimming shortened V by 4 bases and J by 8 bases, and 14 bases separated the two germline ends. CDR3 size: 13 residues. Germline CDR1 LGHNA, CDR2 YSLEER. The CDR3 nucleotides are TGCGCCAGCAGCCGAAACAGGGCAAGAGAAGCTTTCTTT. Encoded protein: CASSRNRAREAFF.

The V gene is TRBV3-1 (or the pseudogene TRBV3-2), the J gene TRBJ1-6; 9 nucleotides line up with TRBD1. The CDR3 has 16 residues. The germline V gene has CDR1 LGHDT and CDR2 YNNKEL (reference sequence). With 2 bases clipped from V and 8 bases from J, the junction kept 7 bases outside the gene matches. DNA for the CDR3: TGTGCCAGCAGCCAAACAGGGGGCGGCTCCTATTCACCCCTCCACTTT. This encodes CASSQTGGGSYSPLHF.

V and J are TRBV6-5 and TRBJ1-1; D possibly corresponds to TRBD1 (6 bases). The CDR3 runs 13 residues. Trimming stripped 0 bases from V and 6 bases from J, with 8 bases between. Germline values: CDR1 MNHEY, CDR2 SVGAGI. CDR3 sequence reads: CASSYSPGAEAFF. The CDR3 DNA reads TGTGCCAGCAGTTACTCGCCAGGGGCTGAAGCTTTCTTT.

The CDR3 region is CASSLAAQGGYTF. CDR3 DNA sequence: TGTGCCAGCAGCTTAGCAGCACAGGGCGGCTACACCTTC. V is TRBV13 and J is TRBJ1-2, with D possibly TRBD1 on 6 matching bases. Germline V gene data show CDR1 as PRHDT and CDR2 as FYEKMQ (reference sequence). V was clipped by 1 base and J by 8 bases, with 11 bases between them. CDR3 length equals 13 residues.

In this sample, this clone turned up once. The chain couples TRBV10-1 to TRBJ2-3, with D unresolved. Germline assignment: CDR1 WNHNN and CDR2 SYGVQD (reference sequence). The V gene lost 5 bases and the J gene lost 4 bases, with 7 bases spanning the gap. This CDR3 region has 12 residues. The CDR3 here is CASSTGADTQYF. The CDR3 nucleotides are TGCGCCAGCAGTACCGGAGCAGATACGCAGTATTTT.

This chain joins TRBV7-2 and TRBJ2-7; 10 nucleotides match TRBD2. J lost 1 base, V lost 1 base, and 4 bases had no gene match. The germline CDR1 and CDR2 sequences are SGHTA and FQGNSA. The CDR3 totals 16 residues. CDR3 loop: CASSLGTSGTSYEQYF. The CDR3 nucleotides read TGTGCCAGCAGCTTAGGTACTAGCGGGACTTCCTACGAGCAGTACTTC.

Written as DNA, the CDR3 is TGTGCCAGCAGCCAAGGTTGGACAGGGGATCAGCCCCAGCATTTT. This codes for CASSQGWTGDQPQHF. The genes are TRBV3-1 (or the pseudogene TRBV3-2) and TRBJ1-5; the match to TRBD1 covers 9 bases. The ends lost 1 base at V and 5 bases at J; junction bases unmatched: 3. The CDR3 loop spans 15 amino acids. Germline V gives CDR1 LGHDT, CDR2 YNNKEL (reference sequence).

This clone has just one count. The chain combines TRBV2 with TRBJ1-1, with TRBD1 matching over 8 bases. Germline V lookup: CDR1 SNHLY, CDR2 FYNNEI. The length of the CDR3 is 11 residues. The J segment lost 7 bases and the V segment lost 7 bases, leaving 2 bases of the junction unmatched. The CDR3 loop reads CASNRGIEAFF. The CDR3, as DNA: TGTGCCAGCAACAGGGGGATTGAAGCTTTCTTT.

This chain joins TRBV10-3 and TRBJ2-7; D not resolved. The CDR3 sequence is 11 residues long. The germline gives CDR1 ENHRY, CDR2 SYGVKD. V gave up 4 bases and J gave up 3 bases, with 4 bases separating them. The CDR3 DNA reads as TGTGCCATCAGTGGCGACTACGAGCAGTACTTC. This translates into CAISGDYEQYF.

This CDR3 reads CASSPRATGGQGVADTQYF. Written as DNA, the CDR3 is TGCGCCAGCAGCCCACGCGCAACAGGGGGCCAAGGCGTCGCAGATACGCAGTATTTT. The rearrangement links TRBV4-3 to TRBJ2-3; 9 nucleotides line up with TRBD1. Trimming at V came to 4 bases and at J to 4 bases, leaving 18 bases not matched to a gene. The CDR3 loop spans 19 amino acids. Looked up from germline, CDR1 is LGHNA and CDR2 is YSLEER.

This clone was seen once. CDR3: CASSLVGSGYEQYF. CDR3 bases: TGTGCCAGCAGTTTAGTCGGGAGCGGCTACGAGCAGTACTTC. V usage is TRBV28 and J usage is TRBJ2-7; D possibly corresponds to TRBD2 (6 bases). CDR1 and CDR2 from the germline V gene are MDHEN and SYDVKM. V shed 2 bases and J shed 3 bases, with 11 bases lying between them. This CDR3 region has 14 residues.

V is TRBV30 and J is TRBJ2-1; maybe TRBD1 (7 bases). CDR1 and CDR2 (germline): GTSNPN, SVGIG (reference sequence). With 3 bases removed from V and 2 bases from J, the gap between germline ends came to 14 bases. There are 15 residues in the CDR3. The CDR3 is CAWSGRQGPYNEQFF. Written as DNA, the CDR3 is TGTGCCTGGAGCGGGAGACAGGGCCCCTACAATGAGCAGTTCTTC.

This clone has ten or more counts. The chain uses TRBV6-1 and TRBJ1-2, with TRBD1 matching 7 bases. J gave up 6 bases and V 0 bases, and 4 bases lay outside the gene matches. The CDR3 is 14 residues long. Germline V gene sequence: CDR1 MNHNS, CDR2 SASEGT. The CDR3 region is CASSEAQGWNGYTF. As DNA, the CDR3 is TGTGCCAGCAGTGAAGCACAGGGGTGGAATGGCTACACCTTC.